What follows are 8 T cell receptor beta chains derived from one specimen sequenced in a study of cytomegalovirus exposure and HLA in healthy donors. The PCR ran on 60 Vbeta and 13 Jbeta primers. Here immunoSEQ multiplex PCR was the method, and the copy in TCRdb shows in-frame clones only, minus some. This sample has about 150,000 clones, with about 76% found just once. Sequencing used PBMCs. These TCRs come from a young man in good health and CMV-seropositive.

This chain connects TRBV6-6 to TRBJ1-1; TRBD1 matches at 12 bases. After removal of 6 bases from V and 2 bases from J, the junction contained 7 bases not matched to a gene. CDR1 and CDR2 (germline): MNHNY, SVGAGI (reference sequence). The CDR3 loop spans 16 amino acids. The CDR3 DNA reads TGTGCCAGCAGCTCGGGGACAGGGGGCAGAAACACTGAAGCTTTCTTT. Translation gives CASSSGTGGRNTEAFF.

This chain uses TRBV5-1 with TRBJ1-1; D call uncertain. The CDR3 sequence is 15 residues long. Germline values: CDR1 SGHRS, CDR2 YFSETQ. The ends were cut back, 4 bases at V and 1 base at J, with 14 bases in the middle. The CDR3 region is CASSTQGVPNTEAFF. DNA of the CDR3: TGCGCCAGCAGCACCCAAGGAGTGCCGAACACTGAAGCTTTCTTT.

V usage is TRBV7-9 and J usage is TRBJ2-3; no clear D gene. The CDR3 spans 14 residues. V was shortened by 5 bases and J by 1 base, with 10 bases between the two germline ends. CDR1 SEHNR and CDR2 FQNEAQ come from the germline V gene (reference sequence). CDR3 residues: CASSQQTRTDTQYF. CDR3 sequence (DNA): TGTGCCAGCAGCCAACAGACGCGCACAGATACGCAGTATTTT.

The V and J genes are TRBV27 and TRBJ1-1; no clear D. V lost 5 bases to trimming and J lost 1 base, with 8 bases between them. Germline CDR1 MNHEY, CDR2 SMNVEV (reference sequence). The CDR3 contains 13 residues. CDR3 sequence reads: CASSLQQNTEAFF. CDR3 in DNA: TGTGCCAGCAGTCTCCAACAGAACACTGAAGCTTTCTTT.

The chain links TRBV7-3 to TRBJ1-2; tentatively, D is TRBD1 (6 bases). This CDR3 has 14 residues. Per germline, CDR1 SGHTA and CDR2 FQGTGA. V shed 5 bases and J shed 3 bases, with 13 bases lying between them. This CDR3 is CASSTGGGDYGYTF. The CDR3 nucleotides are TGTGCCAGCAGCACCGGGGGGGGCGACTATGGCTACACCTTC. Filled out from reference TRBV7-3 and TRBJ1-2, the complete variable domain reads GAGVSQTPSNKVTEKGKYVELRCDPISGHTALYWYRQSLGQGPEFLIYFQGTGAADDSGLPNDRFFAVRPEGSVSTLKIQRTERGDSAVYLCASSTGGGDYGYTFGSGTRLTVV.

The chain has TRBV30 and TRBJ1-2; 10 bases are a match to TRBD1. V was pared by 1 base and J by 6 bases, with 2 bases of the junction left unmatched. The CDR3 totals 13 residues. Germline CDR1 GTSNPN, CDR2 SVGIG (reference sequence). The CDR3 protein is CAWSEGTGDGYTF. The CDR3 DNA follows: TGTGCCTGGAGTGAAGGGACAGGGGATGGCTACACCTTC.

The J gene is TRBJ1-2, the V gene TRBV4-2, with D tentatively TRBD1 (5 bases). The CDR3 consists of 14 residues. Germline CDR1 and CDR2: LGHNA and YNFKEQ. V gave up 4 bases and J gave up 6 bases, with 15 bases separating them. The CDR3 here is CASSRRDSIDGYTF. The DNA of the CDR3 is TGTGCCAGCAGCCGCCGGGACTCTATAGATGGCTACACCTTC.

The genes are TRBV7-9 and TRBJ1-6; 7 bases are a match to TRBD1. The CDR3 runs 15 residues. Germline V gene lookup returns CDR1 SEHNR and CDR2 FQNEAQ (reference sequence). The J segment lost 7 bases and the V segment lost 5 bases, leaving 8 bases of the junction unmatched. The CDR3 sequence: CASSHPTGINSPLHF. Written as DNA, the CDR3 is TGTGCCAGCAGCCATCCGACAGGGATAAATTCACCCCTCCACTTT.